This TCR beta chain derives from a study of human T cells and chemical hapten exposure. Background on the study: Across samples, TCR yields varied, mostly owing to small differences in pooled library volumes.

For the library, individual cDNA molecules each received unique molecular identifiers. Authors' analysis steps: From around 20,000 to 690,000 TCRs were found per sample, with a median of 95,638. In TCRdb, the RACE reads were re-called with MiXCR into one record per CDR3 protein. The V and J calls and clone size are TCRdb's, not the authors'. Of some 120,000 distinct CDR3 sequences listed, approximately 8.3% were seen once; the top ten hold roughly 2%. This clonotype was counted ten times or more. Time point in this sample: healthy volunteer bleed at 2 weeks. The template was total RNA from unfractionated whole blood. Trimming removed 5 bases from V and 9 bases from J; junction bases left unmatched: 7. The CDR3 spans 14 residues. The germline gives CDR1 SGHTA, CDR2 FQGNSA.

The sequenced sample consisted of whole blood. The TCR was taken from a male donor in good health. Some clones in this sample may be carry-over from other donors' samples. The gene calls are TRBV7-2 and TRBJ2-1; TRBD2 matches 10 bases. CDR3 sequence: CASSPRLAGAEQFF. CDR3 nucleotide sequence: TGTGCCAGCAGCCCCCGGCTAGCGGGAGCTGAGCAGTTCTTC.